The next 4 T cell receptor beta chains were all read from a single sample in a study of yellow fever vaccine responses in identical twins. MiXCR was run by TCRdb on the RT-PCR reads, yielding one entry per CDR3 protein. Among 2,600 or so distinct CDR3 sequences listed, 65% to 85% were seen once. This sample comprised T cells from blood (PBMCs), unsorted or a sorted subset (not recorded which), obtained before or after yellow fever vaccination (not recorded which). The receptors originated from a woman in her late teens or twenties who received the yellow fever vaccine.

The chain recombines TRBV4-1 with TRBJ2-2, with D tentatively TRBD2 (7 bases). CDR1 and CDR2 from the germline V gene are MGHRA and YSYEKL. The CDR3 runs to 15 residues. V lost 7 bases and J lost 5, with 17 bases in between. The CDR3 DNA reads as TGCGCCAGCAAAAAAGGGGGGGGTTTTACCGGGGAGCTGTTTTTT. Amino acids: CASKKGGGFTGELFF.

This rearrangement joins TRBV6-1 to TRBJ1-2; 11 bases are shared with TRBD1. CDR1 MNHNS and CDR2 SASEGT come from the germline V gene. After removal of 6 bases from V and 3 bases from J, the junction contained 6 bases not matched to a gene. This CDR3 has 15 amino acids. The CDR3 is CASREDRGRDYGYTF. CDR3 DNA sequence: TGTGCCAGCAGGGAGGACAGGGGGCGCGACTATGGCTACACCTTC.

This clonotype is a singleton in its sample. The V gene is TRBV7-6, the J gene TRBJ2-5, with 10 bases matching TRBD1. V was pared by 5 bases and J by 4 bases, with 7 bases of the junction left unmatched. Germline V CDR1 and CDR2: SGHVS, FNYEAQ. This CDR3 region has 15 residues. The CDR3, as DNA: TGTGCCAGCAGCCAAGGGACAGGGGAAGGAGAGACCCAGTACTTC. It is translated as CASSQGTGEGETQYF.

The chain employs TRBV29-1 and TRBJ2-1, with 9 bases aligning to TRBD2. Per the germline V gene, CDR1 is SQVTM and CDR2 is ANQGSEA. V lost 5 bases, J lost 7 bases, and 3 bases stayed unmatched. The CDR3 loop spans 12 amino acids. The DNA for the CDR3 is TGCAGCGTTCTAGCGGGACGGAATGAGCAGTTCTTC. Translating gives CSVLAGRNEQFF.